The clone carrying this T cell receptor (beta chain) was observed a handful of times. Antigen specificity is unknown. The data belong to a study of CD8 T cells in ankylosing spondylitis. Study results and caveats: Made up of about eight highly homologous variants, a TCR beta motif appeared characteristic of ankylosing spondylitis blood.

5'-RACE, quantitative and with molecular barcodes, yielded the TCR beta libraries. TCRdb redid the calling of the 5' RACE reads with MiXCR, one entry per CDR3 protein. The repertoire holds some 840,000 distinct CDR3 sequences, 12% seen once, with around 0.51% in the top ten. In germline, CDR1 is SGHAT, CDR2 FQNNGV. The trim removed 3 bases at V and 2 bases at J, leaving 11 bases unmatched. The CDR3 contains 18 residues. The rearrangement joins TRBV11-2 to TRBJ2-3; 10 bases are a match to TRBD2. Sequencing used blood, either unsorted or a sorted T cell fraction (not recorded which). This receptor was obtained from a male donor with ankylosing spondylitis. In DNA, the CDR3 is TGTGCCAGCAGCTTGGGACTTTGGACTAGCGGACTCACAGATACGCAGTATTTT. This codes for CASSLGLWTSGLTDTQYF.